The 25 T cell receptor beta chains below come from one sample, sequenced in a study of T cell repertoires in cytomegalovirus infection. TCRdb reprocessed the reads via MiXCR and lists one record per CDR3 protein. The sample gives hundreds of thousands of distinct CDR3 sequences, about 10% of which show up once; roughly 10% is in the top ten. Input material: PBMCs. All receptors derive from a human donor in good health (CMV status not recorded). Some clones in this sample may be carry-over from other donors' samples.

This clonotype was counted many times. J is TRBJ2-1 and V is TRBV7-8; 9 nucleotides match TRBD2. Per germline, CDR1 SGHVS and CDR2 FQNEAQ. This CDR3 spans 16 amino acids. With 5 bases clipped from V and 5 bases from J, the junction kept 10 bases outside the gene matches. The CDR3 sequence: CASSPSREGLDNEQFF. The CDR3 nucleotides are TGTGCCAGCAGCCCCTCGCGGGAGGGCCTGGACAATGAGCAGTTCTTC.

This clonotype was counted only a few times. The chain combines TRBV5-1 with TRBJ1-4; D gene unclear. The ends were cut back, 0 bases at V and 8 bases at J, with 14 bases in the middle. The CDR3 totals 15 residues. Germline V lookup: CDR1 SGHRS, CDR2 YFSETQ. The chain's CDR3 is CASSLEAAPEEKLFF. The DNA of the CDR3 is TGCGCCAGCAGCTTGGAGGCCGCCCCCGAAGAAAAACTGTTTTTT.

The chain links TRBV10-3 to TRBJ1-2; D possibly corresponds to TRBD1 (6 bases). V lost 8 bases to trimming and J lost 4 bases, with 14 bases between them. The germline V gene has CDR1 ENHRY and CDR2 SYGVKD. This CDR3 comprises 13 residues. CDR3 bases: TGTGCCATCGCTGAGGGGGGGACCTATGGCTACACCTTC. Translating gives CAIAEGGTYGYTF.

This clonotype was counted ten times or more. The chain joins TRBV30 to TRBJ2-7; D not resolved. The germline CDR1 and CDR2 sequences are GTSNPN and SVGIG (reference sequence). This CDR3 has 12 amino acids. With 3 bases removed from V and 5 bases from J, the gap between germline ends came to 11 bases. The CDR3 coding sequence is TGTGCCTGGAGCGTCGGACGGGACGAGCAGTACTTC. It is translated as CAWSVGRDEQYF.

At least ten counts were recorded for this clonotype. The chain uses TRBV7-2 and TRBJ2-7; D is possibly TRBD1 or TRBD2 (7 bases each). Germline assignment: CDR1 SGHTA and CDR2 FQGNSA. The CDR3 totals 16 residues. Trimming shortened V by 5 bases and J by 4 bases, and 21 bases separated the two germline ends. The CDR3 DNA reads TGTGCCAGCAGCCTCCCCCGGGGAGGGGGCGGTTACGAGCAGTACTTC. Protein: CASSLPRGGGGYEQYF.

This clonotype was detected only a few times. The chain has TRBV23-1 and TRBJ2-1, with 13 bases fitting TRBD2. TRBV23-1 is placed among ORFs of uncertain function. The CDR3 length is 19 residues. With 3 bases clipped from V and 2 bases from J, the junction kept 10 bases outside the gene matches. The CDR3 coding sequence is TGCGCCAGCAGTCAGTCGAACACTAGCGGGAGGGCCCCCTACAATGAGCAGTTCTTC. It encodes CASSQSNTSGRAPYNEQFF.

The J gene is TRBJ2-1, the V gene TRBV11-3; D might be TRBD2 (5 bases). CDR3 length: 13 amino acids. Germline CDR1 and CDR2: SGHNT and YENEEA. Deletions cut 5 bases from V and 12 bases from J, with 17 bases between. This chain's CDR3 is CASSPEGDPRQFF. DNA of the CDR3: TGTGCCAGCAGCCCTGAGGGTGATCCAAGGCAGTTCTTC.

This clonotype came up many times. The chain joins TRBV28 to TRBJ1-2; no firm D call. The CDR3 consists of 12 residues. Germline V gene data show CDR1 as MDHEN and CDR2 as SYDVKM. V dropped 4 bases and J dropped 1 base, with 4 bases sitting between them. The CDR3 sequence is CASSWSNYGYTF. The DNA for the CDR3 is TGTGCCAGCAGTTGGAGTAACTATGGCTACACCTTC.

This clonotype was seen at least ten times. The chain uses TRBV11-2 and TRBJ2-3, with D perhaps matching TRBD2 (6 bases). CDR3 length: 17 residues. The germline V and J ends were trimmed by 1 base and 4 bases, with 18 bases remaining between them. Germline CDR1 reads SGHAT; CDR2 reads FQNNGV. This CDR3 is CASSLAGPGGGADTQYF. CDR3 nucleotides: TGTGCCAGCAGCTTAGCTGGACCCGGGGGTGGCGCAGATACGCAGTATTTT.

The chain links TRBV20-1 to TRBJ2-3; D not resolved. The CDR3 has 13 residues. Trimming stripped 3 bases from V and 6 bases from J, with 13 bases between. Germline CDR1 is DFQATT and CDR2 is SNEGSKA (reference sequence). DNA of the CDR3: TGCAGTGCTAGCTTCTCGGTGGGGGATACGCAGTATTTT. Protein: CSASFSVGDTQYF.

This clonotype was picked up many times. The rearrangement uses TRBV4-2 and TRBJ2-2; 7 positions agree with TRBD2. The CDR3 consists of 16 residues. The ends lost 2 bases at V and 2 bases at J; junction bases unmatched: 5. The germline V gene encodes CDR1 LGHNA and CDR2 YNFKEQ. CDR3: CASSQMGGGNTGELFF. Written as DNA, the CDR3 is TGTGCCAGCAGCCAAATGGGGGGGGGAAACACCGGGGAGCTGTTTTTT.

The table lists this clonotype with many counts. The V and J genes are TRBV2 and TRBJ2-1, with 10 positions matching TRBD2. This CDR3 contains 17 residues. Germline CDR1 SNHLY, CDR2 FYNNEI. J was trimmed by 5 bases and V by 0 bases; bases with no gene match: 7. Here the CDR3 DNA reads TGTGCCAGCAGTGAAGCATTAGCGGGGGGCGGACACAATGAGCAGTTCTTC. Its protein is CASSEALAGGGHNEQFF. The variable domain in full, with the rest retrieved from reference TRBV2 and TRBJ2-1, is EPEVTQTPSHQVTQMGQEVILRCVPISNHLYFYWYRQILGQKVEFLVSFYNNEISEKSEIFDDQFSVERPDGSNFTLKIRSTKLEDSAMYFCASSEALAGGGHNEQFFGPGTRLTVL.

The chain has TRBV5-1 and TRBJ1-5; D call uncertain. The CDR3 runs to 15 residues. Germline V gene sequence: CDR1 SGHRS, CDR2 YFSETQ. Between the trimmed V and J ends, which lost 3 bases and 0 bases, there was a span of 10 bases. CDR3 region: CASSWGGNSNQPQHF. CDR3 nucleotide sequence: TGCGCCAGCAGCTGGGGTGGGAATAGCAATCAGCCCCAGCATTTT.

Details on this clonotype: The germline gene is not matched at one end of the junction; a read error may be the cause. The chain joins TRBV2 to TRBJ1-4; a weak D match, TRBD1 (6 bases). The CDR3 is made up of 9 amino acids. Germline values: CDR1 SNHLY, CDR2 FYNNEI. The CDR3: CASNWGQIF. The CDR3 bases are TGTGCCAGCAATTGGGGACAAATATTT. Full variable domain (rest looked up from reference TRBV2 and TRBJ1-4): EPEVTQTPSHQVTQMGQEVILRCVPISNHLYFYWYRQILGQKVEFLVSFYNNEISEKSEIFDDQFSVERPDGSNFTLKIRSTKLEDSAMYFCASNWGQIFGSGTQLSVL.

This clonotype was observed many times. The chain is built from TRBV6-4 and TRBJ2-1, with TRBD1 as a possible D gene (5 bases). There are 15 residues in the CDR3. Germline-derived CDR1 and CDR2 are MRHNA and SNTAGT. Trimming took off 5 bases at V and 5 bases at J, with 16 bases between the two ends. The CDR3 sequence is CASSRRVLGDNEQFF. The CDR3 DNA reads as TGTGCCAGCAGTCGCAGGGTACTTGGGGACAATGAGCAGTTCTTC.

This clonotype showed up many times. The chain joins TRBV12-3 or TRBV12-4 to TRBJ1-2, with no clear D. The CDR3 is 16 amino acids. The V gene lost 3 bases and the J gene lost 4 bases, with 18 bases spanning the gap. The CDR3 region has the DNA TGTGCCAGCAGTTTCGGGGTATCGGACTTGGGCTATGGCTACACCTTC. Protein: CASSFGVSDLGYGYTF.

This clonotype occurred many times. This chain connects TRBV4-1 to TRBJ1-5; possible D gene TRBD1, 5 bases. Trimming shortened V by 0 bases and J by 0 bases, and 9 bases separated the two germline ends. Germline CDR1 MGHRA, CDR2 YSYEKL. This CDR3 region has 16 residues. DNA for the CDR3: TGCGCCAGCAGCCAAGAAGGGACTCATAGCAATCAGCCCCAGCATTTT. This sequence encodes CASSQEGTHSNQPQHF.

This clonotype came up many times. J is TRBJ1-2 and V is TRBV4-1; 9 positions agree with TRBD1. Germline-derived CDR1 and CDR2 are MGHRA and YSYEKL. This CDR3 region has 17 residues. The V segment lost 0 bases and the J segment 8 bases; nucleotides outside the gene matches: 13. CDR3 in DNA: TGCGCCAGCAGCCAAGATCCCGGGACAGGGATGGTATTAGGCTACACCTTC. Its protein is CASSQDPGTGMVLGYTF.

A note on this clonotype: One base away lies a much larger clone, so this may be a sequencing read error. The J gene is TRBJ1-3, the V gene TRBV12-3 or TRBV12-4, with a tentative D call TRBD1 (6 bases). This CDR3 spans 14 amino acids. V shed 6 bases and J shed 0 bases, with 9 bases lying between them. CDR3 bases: TGTGCCAGCAGGGGGGGCAGCTCTGGAAACACCATATATTTT. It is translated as CASRGGSSGNTIYF.

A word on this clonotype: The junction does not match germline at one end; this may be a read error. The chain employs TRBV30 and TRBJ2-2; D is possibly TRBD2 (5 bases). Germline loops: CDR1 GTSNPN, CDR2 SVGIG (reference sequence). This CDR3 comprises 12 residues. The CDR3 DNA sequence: TGTGCCTGGAGTCTACACACCGGGGAGCCGTTTTTT. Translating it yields CAWSLHTGEPFF. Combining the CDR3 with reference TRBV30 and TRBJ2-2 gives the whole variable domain SQTIHQWPATLVQPVGSPLSLECTVEGTSNPNLYWYRQAAGRGLQLLFYSVGIGQISSEVPQNLSASRPQDRQFILSSKKLLLSDSGFYLCAWSLHTGEPFFGEGSRLTVL.

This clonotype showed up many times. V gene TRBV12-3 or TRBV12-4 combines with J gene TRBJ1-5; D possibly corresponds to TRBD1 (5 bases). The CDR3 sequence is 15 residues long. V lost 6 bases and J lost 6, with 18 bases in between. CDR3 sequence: CASSPWGEVSQPQHF. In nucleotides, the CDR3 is TGTGCCAGCAGCCCCTGGGGGGAGGTTAGTCAGCCCCAGCATTTT.

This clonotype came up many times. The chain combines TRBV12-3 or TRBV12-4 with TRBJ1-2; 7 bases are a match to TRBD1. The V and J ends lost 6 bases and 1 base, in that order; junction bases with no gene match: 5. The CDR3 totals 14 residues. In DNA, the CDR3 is TGTGCCAGCAGCCAACAGGGGAATAACTATGGCTACACCTTC. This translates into CASSQQGNNYGYTF.

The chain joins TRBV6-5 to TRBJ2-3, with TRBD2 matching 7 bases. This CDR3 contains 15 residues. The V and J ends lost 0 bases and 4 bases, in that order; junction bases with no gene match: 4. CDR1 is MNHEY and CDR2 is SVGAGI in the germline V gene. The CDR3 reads CASSYSGGGADTQYF. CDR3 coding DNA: TGTGCCAGCAGTTACTCTGGGGGAGGGGCAGATACGCAGTATTTT.

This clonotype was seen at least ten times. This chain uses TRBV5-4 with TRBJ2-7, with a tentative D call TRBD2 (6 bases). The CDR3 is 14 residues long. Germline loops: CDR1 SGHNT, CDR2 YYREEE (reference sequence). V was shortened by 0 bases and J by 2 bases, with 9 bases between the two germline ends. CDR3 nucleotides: TGTGCCAGCAGCTTGGACGGGAGACCCTACGAGCAGTACTTC. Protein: CASSLDGRPYEQYF. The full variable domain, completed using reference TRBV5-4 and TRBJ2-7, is ETGVTQSPTHLIKTRGQQVTLRCSSQSGHNTVSWYQQALGQGPQFIFQYYREEENGRGNFPPRFSGLQFPNYSSELNVNALELDDSALYLCASSLDGRPYEQYFGPGTRLTVT.

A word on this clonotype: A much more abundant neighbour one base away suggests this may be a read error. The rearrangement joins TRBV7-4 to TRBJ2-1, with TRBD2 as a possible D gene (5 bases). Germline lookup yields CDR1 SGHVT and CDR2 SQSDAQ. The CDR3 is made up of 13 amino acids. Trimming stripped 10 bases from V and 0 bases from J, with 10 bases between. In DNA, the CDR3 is TGTGCCACTAGCATCCTCTCCTACAATGAGCAGTTCTTC. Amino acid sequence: CATSILSYNEQFF.